These 6 T cell receptor beta chains originate from one sample sequenced in a study of cytomegalovirus exposure and HLA in healthy donors. The PCR was carried out with 60 Vbeta primers and 13 Jbeta primers. Clones were read by immunoSEQ multiplex PCR, and TCRdb kept only the in-frame ones, dropping some. Of 150,000 to 200,000 clones listed, around 90% are singletons. The sequencing input was PBMCs. These TCRs come from a woman under 30 in good health and CMV-seronegative.

V gene TRBV9 combines with J gene TRBJ1-3; perhaps TRBD1 as D (6 bases). The CDR3 runs 15 residues. The germline V gene has CDR1 SGDLS and CDR2 YYNGEE. The ends were cut back, 0 bases at V and 2 bases at J, with 9 bases in the middle. The CDR3 reads CASSVGQGPGNTIYF. The CDR3 DNA reads as TGTGCCAGCAGCGTAGGTCAGGGGCCTGGAAACACCATATATTTT.

The chain has TRBV11-3 and TRBJ2-7; TRBD1 matches 10 bases. Germline V lookup: CDR1 SGHNT, CDR2 YENEEA. V dropped 5 bases and J dropped 3; count of bases not matched to a gene: 10. This CDR3 has 16 amino acids. This CDR3 reads CASSAHRDRGGYEQYF. CDR3 bases: TGTGCCAGCAGCGCCCACCGGGACAGGGGAGGCTACGAGCAGTACTTC.

V gene TRBV6-1 combines with J gene TRBJ1-5, with a tentative D call TRBD1 (5 bases). This CDR3 spans 14 amino acids. In germline, CDR1 is MNHNS, CDR2 SASEGT. V gave up 6 bases and J gave up 4 bases, with 13 bases separating them. CDR3 bases: TGTGCCAGCAGCCCAGACAGTAAAAATCAGCCCCAGCATTTT. It encodes CASSPDSKNQPQHF.

The chain joins TRBV5-6 to TRBJ2-3; possibly TRBD2 for D (6 bases). The V end was cut by 2 bases, the J end by 4 bases, with 17 bases between. Germline V gene lookup returns CDR1 SGHDT and CDR2 YYEEEE. The CDR3 is 16 residues long. In nucleotides, the CDR3 is TGTGCCAGCAGCTTCACCGGGGGTCGTGGCGCAGATACGCAGTATTTT. Protein product: CASSFTGGRGADTQYF.

The rearrangement uses TRBV7-2 and TRBJ1-4; no firm D call. V lost 3 bases and J lost 8, with 10 bases in between. This CDR3 is built from 13 residues. The germline gives CDR1 SGHTA, CDR2 FQGNSA. CDR3 sequence: CASSLRADEKLFF. CDR3 DNA sequence: TGTGCCAGCAGCTTGAGGGCGGACGAAAAACTGTTTTTT.

Of note for this clone: One end of the junction varies from germline; a read error may be responsible. V usage is TRBV30 and J usage is TRBJ2-5; D is uncertain. There are 12 residues in the CDR3. Germline CDR1 reads GTSNPN; CDR2 reads SVGIG (reference sequence). CDR3 residues: CAHGEFQGTQYF. The CDR3 coding sequence is TGTGCTCACGGAGAGTTCCAAGGGACCCAGTACTTC.